This TCR beta chain was found in a study of follicular helper T cells after annual influenza vaccination (dated by TCRdb to about 2017). For the study in its entirety: Blood was drawn on days 0, 7 and 28 after each seasonal influenza vaccination. To study recall of cTfh clones, some subjects were followed through successive annual vaccinations in the 2013-2014, 2014-2015 and 2015-2016 seasons. One week after vaccination, a second recruited cohort of roughly 12 subjects (Table S1) displayed a similar ICOS+CD38+ cTfh response. Multi-year samples were obtained from 6 or 7 subjects, with two vaccination seasons covered for a few subjects and three seasons covered for two subjects. The 2015 samples were processed right after collection, while the 2013-2014 samples were cryopreserved.

V and J are truncated by 0 bases and 7 bases respectively, leaving an intervening sequence of 11 bases. From the cysteine through the phenylalanine, the CDR3 covers 13 amino acids. The DNA shown is the 39-base CDR3, in frame from base 1. CDR1 SGDLS and CDR2 YYNGEE were looked up in the germline V gene. Points on this clone: Its specific antigen is unknown. The input lacks base qualities; no much larger clone sits a single base away.

Interpreted using the paper, the time point label stands for: 2015-2016 season, 7 days after influenza vaccination. TCRB sequencing was used to follow sorted CD4 subsets from the blood of adults before and after they were given the seasonal inactivated influenza vaccine (Fluvarix). To be eligible, subjects had to live in the community and must not have received influenza vaccine in the previous 6 months. Reasons for exclusion included contraindications to influenza vaccine, substance abuse, HIV/AIDS, active malignancy, immunomodulatory medication, and active illness such as respiratory infection. At each time point, roughly 35 to 110 mL of blood was collected. Non-naive CD4+CXCR5+PD-1+ cells were defined as circulating Tfh and were sorted into two fractions, ICOS+CD38+ and ICOS-CD38-. Either Ficoll-Paque PLUS or SepMate separation was used to isolate PBMC. Before DNA extraction, cell subsets were sorted from PBMC on a BD FACS Aria.

Study-wide conclusions, independent of this receptor: Day 7 ICOS+CD38+ clones were most often found later in ICOS-CD38- cTfh, suggesting that subset may serve as a memory reservoir. Successive annual vaccinations recalled a recurrent oligoclonal ICOS+CD38+ cTfh response that contained tetramer and AIM influenza-specific clonotypes. ICOS+CD38+ cTfh clonality correlated with the frequency of that population, and its change correlated with the change in circulating plasmablast frequency. Productive TCRB sequences were recovered from only about 10-23% of analyzed cells, so rare clonotypes could not be sampled.

Receptors were amplified or captured by the immunoSEQ multiplex PCR assay. Adaptive Biotechnologies carried out TCRB amplification, library preparation, sequencing and preliminary bioinformatics at Survey level resolution. For TCRB sequencing, genomic DNA from the sorted cTfh populations was amplified by multiplex PCR. Processing in the source paper ran as follows. Clonality was computed in R as 1 minus normalized Shannon entropy; the Gini index was calculated with the R package ineq. Overlap score was the summed counts of shared sequences divided by total counts of all sequences in both compared samples. Fisher's exact test, with an assumed theoretical repertoire of 10^7 TCRB sequences, was used to assess the significance of shared clonotypes. In its TCRdb copy, this immuneACCESS table keeps in-frame sequences only and misses some clones. Where compared with another copy, unresolved V genes explain less than half of these, and the others have no known cause. V and J calls and clone size follow that table, whereas D and trimming were derived from the DNA. For this sample the table gives about 1,500 clones, of which about 60% were detected only once. Roughly 10% of the sample goes to the ten largest clones.

The sequence derives from an adult who received the influenza vaccine. This sequence uses TRBV9 and TRBJ2-7, and the D gene may be TRBD2, 5 bases matching. The sample here was CXCR5+ CD38+ circulating T follicular helper cells from blood, taken 7 days after influenza vaccination. The sample's cell subset or site label is to be understood as: circulating Tfh, non-naive CD4+CXCR5+PD-1+ (ICOS+CD38+ or ICOS-CD38-). This receptor carries the CDR3 CASSVAPSGEQYF. Read as DNA, the sequence is TGTGCCAGCAGCGTAGCCCCCTCGGGGGAGCAGTACTTC.